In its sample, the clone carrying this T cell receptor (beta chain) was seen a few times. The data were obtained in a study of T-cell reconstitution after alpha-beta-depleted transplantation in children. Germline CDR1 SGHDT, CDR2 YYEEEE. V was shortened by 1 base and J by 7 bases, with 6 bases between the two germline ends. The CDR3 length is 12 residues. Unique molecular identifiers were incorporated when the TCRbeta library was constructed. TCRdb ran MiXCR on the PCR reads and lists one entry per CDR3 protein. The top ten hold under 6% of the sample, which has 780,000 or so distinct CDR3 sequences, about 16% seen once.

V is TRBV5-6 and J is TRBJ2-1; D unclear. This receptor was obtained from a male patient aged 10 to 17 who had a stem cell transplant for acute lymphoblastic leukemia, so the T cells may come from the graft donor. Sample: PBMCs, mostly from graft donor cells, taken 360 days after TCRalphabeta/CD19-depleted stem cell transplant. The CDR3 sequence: CASSLRENEQFF. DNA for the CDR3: TGTGCCAGCAGCTTGAGGGAAAATGAGCAGTTCTTC. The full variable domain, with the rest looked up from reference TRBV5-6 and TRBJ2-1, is DAGVTQSPTHLIKTRGQQVTLRCSPKSGHDTVSWYQQALGQGPQFIFQYYEEEERQRGNFPDRFSGHQFPNYSSELNVNALLLGDSALYLCASSLRENEQFFGPGTRLTVL.